Reported below is one T cell receptor beta chain. This clone's antigen is unknown. No base quality values were provided; no much bigger clone lies one nucleotide off. The data belong to a study of CD8 T cells in Susac syndrome (dated by TCRdb to between 2018 and 2021). About the investigation overall: Of the Susac syndrome patients who were sequenced, roughly 6 had clinically active disease and roughly 8 were in clinical remission. At blood withdrawal, Susac syndrome patients were either therapy-naive, taking corticosteroids (in some cases with IVIg as well), or taking IVIg alone. Whether CD8+ T cell activation and differentiation in Susac syndrome was antigen driven was tested using repertoire sequencing.

RNA was extracted using the RNeasy kit, and roughly 0.5 to 1 microgram was reverse transcribed with random hexamers. The immunoSEQ multiplex PCR assay, covering 54 Vbeta and 13 Jbeta segments, was used to amplify TCR beta CDR3 regions. To correct PCR amplification bias, a synthetic template baseline was used for both primer optimization and computational correction. The original pipeline was this. Reads were annotated to V, D and J genes per IMGT and analyzed with immunoSEQ Analyzer, keeping only productive sequences. Clonality was computed as one minus Shannon entropy normalized by log2 of the number of productive unique sequences. Public and private clones were assessed among the 100 most prevalent clones of each patient and control. Clones were defined as Susac-specific if absent from the healthy and MS cohorts, from 900 to 1,200 published viral clones and from other ImmuneACCESS disease sequences. In-frame beta chains were kept once TCRdb had trimmed the public reads at Q25 with fastp and called clones with MiXCR. For every CDR3 protein sequence, its rows merge into one entry that carries the most common genes and DNA. The V and J calls were determined by TCRdb, not by the authors. Within this sample are 80,000 or so distinct CDR3 sequences, with under 95% of them counted one time only. Around 0.52% of the sample belongs to the ten largest clones.

Peripheral blood CD8+ and CD4+ T cells from healthy donors, Susac syndrome patients and multiple sclerosis patients were profiled by high-throughput TCR beta sequencing. Susac syndrome patients met recently defined diagnostic criteria for definite or probable disease. Bulk CD8+ and CD4+ T cells were purified magnetically by negative isolation, whereas CD8+ TEMRA cells were enriched by FACS. Blood was collected in EDTA tubes and processed within 24 hours, with PBMCs isolated through density gradient centrifugation. PBMCs intended for TCR sequencing were cryopreserved in liquid nitrogen and thawed later in a water bath at 37 degrees C. A purity of at least 90% was achieved for sorted or isolated CD4+, CD8+ and CD8+ TEMRA cells. On the study overall, not on this receptor specifically: No clonal expansion was detected in the CD4+ T cell repertoire of Susac syndrome patients. The study acknowledged that relatively few individuals were included in the TCR sequencing and HLA analysis.

Relative to germline, V is missing 2 bases and J is missing 2 bases, with 1 base of the junction outside any gene match. The CDR3 measures 13 amino acids from cysteine to phenylalanine. Only the CDR3 portion is preserved as DNA: 39 bases, with reading frame beginning at the first base. From a lookup of the germline V gene (reference sequence), CDR1 and CDR2 are DFQATT and SNEGSKA. The sequenced sample was CD4+ T cells from PBMCs. The chain is made from TRBV20-1 and TRBJ2-3; TRBD1 fits 7 bases in the junction. The TCR sequence derives from a human donor with Susac syndrome. The CDR3 region: CSARQGVTDTQYF. The nucleotide sequence is TGCAGTGCTAGACAGGGGGTCACAGATACGCAGTATTTT.